A selection of T cell receptor beta chains follows, all from one sample in a study of HIV-infected children after antiretroviral therapy interruption. Each CDR3 protein is one row after TCRdb ran MiXCR on the 3' RACE reads. Here the sample spans roughly 46,000 distinct CDR3 sequences, around 4.7% being singletons. The sequencing here drew on CD45RA+ CD4+ T cells from PBMCs, pooled from several time points, taken from a donor given antiretroviral therapy, either interrupted or continuous. The source of these receptors is a pool of human donors with HIV. The CDR3 runs from the conserved cysteine through the conserved F or W. The D gene is left open where the match is weak.

>-|TRBJ2-1|TRBV24-1
CATSDFREQFF
>-|TRBJ2-2|TRBV18
CASSPARGSTGELFF
>-|TRBJ2-4|TRBV12-3/TRBV12-4
CASSHWDGRNIQYF
>TRBD1|TRBJ2-5|TRBV6-1
CASRGTVPGETQYF
>-|TRBJ1-6|TRBV28
CASSLSGGLHF
>-|TRBJ1-1|TRBV28
CASSLWSSVFGDNSLF
>TRBD2|TRBJ2-1|TRBV20-1
CSADTSGGVNEQFF
>-|TRBJ1-1|TRBV10-2
CASRTNPGGEAFF
>TRBD1|TRBJ1-1|TRBV3-1
CASSHRDRDTEAFF
>TRBD1|TRBJ2-6|TRBV3-1
CASSQGTGAGGANVLTF
>-|TRBJ2-7|TRBV20-1
CSADAPHGAGPKGGSYEQYF
>-|TRBJ2-3|TRBV12-3/TRBV12-4
CASSLGGAGTDTQYF
>-|TRBJ2-3|TRBV5-4
CASSFDSATFTDTQYF
>-|TRBJ2-5|TRBV20-1
CSASPRARGYFRETQYF
>TRBD1|TRBJ1-2|TRBV20-1
CSALRGAGGNDGYTF
>-|TRBJ1-4|TRBV20-1
CSARDPGWNEKLFF
>-|TRBJ2-7|TRBV3-1
CASSLQGHEQYF
>-|TRBJ1-1|TRBV7-8
CASSPRRQTTEAFF
>-|TRBJ1-6|TRBV2
CASNDENSPLHF
>TRBD1|TRBJ2-1|TRBV28
CASNRDRGRHEQFF
>-|TRBJ2-7|TRBV29-1
CSVYRGGYEQYF
>TRBD1|TRBJ2-7|TRBV10-3
CAISEPEGALAYEQYF
>-|TRBJ1-1|TRBV12-3/TRBV12-4
CASSFISNTEAFF
>-|TRBJ1-4|TRBV7-9
CASSRLTAEKLFF
>-|TRBJ2-3|TRBV18
CASSPILDLRTPTDTQYF
>TRBD2|TRBJ2-1|TRBV12-3/TRBV12-4
CATKTGGGHEQFF
>TRBD2|TRBJ2-1|TRBV20-1
CSARGLALPRDEQFF
>TRBD2|TRBJ2-1|TRBV18
CASSPLSGGNNEQFF
>-|TRBJ1-1|TRBV5-4
CASSLLPTRGNTEAFF
>-|TRBJ1-1|TRBV27
CASSPDPLRMNTEAFF
>-|TRBJ1-5|TRBV2
CASSEGGGRQPQHF
>TRBD1|TRBJ1-1|TRBV5-1
CASSPDRANTEAFF
>-|TRBJ1-4|TRBV20-1
CSARDRTGFTEKLFF
>TRBD2|TRBJ2-2|TRBV20-1
CSASLAGGNTGELFF
>-|TRBJ1-2|TRBV7-9
CASGSLYGYTF
>TRBD1|TRBJ1-1|TRBV10-3
CATIPTLITFTGGELAEAFF
>-|TRBJ1-1|TRBV7-2
CASSLLQTEAFF
>TRBD1|TRBJ2-1|TRBV7-8
CASSLGDRVNEQFF
>-|TRBJ1-2|TRBV29-1
CSVGTSGAPYGYTF
>-|TRBJ2-3|TRBV12-3/TRBV12-4
CASSSPAGTHKTDTQYF
>-|TRBJ2-3|TRBV20-1
CSAPAGFFTDTQYF
>-|TRBJ1-5|TRBV7-2
CASSLDGQINQPQHF
>TRBD1|TRBJ2-1|TRBV19
CASRNRQGLYNEQFF
>TRBD1|TRBJ2-5|TRBV29-1
CSVGVGTVETQYF
>-|TRBJ1-5|TRBV7-2
CASSLGAVTNQPQHF
>TRBD1|TRBJ1-6|TRBV6-2/TRBV6-3
CASSRGLRLNSPLHF
>-|TRBJ2-7|TRBV18
CASSFDSVPYEQYF
>TRBD1|TRBJ1-3|TRBV13
CASSLAWDSEMGSGNTIYF
>-|TRBJ2-1|TRBV27
CASSPYLGVRENEQFF
>-|TRBJ1-5|TRBV6-1
CASSEQGRFNQPQHF
>-|TRBJ2-7|TRBV20-1
CSARASGSYEQYF
>TRBD1|TRBJ1-1|TRBV28
CASSLFLRDRGRVEAFF
>-|TRBJ2-3|TRBV30
CAWSVPDRLQYF
>TRBD1|TRBJ1-5|TRBV9
CASSAGTDSNQPQHF
>TRBD2|TRBJ2-3|TRBV7-9
CASSLGDYRSTETQYF